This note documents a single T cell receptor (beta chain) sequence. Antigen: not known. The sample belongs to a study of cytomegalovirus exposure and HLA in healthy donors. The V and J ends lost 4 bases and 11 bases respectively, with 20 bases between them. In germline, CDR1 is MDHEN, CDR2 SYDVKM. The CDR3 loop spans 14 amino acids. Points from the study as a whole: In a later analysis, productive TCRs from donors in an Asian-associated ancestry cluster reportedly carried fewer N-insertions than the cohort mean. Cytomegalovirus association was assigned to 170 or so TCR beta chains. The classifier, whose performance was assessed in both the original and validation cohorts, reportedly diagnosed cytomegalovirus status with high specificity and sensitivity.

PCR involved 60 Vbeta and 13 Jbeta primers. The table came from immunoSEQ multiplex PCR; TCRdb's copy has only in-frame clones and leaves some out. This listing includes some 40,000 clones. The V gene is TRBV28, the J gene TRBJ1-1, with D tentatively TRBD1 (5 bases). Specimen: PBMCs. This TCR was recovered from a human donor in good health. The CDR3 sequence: CASSSAGETVEAFF. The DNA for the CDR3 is TGTGCCAGCAGTTCGGCGGGGGAAACCGTTGAGGCTTTCTTT. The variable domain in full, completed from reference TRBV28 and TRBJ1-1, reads DVKVTQSSRYLVKRTGEKVFLECVQDMDHENMFWYRQDPGLGLRLIYFSYDVKMKEKGDIPEGYSVSREKKERFSLILESASTNQTSMYLCASSSAGETVEAFFGQGTRLTVV.